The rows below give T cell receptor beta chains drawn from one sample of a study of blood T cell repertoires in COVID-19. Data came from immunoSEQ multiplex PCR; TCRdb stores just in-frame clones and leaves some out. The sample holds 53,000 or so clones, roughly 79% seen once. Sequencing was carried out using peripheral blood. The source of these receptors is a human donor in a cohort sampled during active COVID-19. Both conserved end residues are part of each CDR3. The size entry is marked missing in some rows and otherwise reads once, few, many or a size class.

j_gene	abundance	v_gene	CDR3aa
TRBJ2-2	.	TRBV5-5	CASSLTLQDNTGELFF
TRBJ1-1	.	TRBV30	CAWMTGVDEAFF
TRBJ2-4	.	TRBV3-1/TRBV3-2	CASSPRSWTVLAKNIQYF
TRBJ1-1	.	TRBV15	CATSLMNTEAFF
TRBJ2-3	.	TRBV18	CASSQSPDTQYF
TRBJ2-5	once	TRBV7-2	CASSLGPTAQETQYF
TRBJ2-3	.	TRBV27	CASSSQLAGDHTQYF
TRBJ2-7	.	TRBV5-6	CASSLGRRTGVGYEQYF
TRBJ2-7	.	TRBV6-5	CASSYGGSTGAEQYF
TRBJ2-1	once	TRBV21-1	CASSKVWYSLYNEQFF
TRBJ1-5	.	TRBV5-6	CASSARGGFGNQPQHF
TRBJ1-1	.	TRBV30	CAWTPWSGAGTEAFF
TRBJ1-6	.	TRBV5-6	CASSMDRGTFDSPLHF
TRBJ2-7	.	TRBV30	CAWSTGQVYEQYF
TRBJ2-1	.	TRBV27	CASRQGIGSYNEQFF
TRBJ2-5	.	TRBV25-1	CASSSPARAGETQYF
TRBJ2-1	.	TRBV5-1	CASSLAGAYNEQFF
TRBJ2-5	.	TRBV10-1	CASSEGAGETQYF
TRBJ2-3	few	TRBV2	CASSEAEEREEDTQYF
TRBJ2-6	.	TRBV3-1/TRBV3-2	CASRPGDSGANVLTF
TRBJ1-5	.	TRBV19	CPTPGTANSNQPQHF
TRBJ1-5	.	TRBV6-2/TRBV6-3	CASSYPPLRWRQPQHF
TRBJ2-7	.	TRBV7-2	CASSSQGLTYEQYF
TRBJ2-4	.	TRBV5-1	CASSLGQSNIQYF
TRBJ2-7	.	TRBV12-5	CASGLPGAYEQYF
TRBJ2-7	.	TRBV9	CASSATDRAYEQYF
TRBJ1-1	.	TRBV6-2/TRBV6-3	CASSTDRVVTEAFF
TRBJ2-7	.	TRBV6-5	CASSLTGTGDSYEQYF
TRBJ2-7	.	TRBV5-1	CASSSSGIRGEQYF
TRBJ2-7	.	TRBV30	CAWSVRKGPGGVHEQYF